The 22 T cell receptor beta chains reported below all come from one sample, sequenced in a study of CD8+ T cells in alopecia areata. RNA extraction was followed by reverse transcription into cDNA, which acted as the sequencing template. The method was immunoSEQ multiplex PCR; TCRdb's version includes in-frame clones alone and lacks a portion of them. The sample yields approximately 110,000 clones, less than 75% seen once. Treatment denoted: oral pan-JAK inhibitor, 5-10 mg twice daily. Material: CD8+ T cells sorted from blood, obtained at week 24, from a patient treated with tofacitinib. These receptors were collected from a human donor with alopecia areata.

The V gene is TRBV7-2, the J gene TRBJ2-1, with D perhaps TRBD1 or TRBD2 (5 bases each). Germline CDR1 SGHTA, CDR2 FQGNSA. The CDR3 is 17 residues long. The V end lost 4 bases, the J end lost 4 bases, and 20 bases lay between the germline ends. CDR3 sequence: CASSSVSGGGRYNEQFF. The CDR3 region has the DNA TGTGCCAGCAGCTCAGTAAGTGGGGGTGGGAGATACAATGAGCAGTTCTTC. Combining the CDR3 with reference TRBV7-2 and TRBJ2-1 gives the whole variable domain GAGVSQSPSNKVTEKGKDVELRCDPISGHTALYWYRQSLGQGLEFLIYFQGNSAPDKSGLPSDRFSAERTGGSVSTLTIQRTQQEDSAVYLCASSSVSGGGRYNEQFFGPGTRLTVL.

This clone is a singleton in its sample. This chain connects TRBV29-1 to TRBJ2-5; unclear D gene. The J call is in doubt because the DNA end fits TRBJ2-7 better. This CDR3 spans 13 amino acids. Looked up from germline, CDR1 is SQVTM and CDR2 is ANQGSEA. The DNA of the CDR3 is TGCAGCGTTGAAGGCAGCCAGTCCTACGAGCAGTACTTC. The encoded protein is CSVEGSQSYEQYF.

DNA for the CDR3: TGCAGCGTTGATGGCAGGGAGTTGGACACTGAAGCTTTCTTT. This translates into CSVDGRELDTEAFF. The rearrangement joins TRBV29-1 to TRBJ1-1; TRBD1 might be the D (5 bases). The length of the CDR3 is 14 residues. Germline CDR1 SQVTM, CDR2 ANQGSEA. Trimming took off 3 bases at V and 3 bases at J, with 14 bases between the two ends. The full variable domain, rest sourced from reference TRBV29-1 and TRBJ1-1, is SAVISQKPSRDICQRGTSLTIQCQVDSQVTMMFWYRQQPGQSLTLIATANQGSEATYESGFVIDKFPISRPNLTFSTLTVSNMSPEDSSIYLCSVDGRELDTEAFFGQGTRLTVV.

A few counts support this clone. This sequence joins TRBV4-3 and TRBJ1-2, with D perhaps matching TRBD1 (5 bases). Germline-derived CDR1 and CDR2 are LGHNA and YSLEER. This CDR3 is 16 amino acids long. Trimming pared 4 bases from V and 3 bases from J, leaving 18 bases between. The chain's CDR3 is CASSPKSQEGHYGYTF. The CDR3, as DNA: TGCGCCAGCAGCCCTAAGTCCCAGGAGGGGCACTATGGCTACACCTTC.

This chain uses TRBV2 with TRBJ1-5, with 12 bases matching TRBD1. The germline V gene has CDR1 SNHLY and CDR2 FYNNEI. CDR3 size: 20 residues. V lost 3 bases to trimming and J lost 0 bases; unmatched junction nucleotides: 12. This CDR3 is CASSDTRDRGLWYSNQPQHF. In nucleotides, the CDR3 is TGTGCCAGCAGTGATACCCGGGACAGGGGGCTCTGGTATAGCAATCAGCCCCAGCATTTT. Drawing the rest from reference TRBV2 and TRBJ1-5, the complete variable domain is EPEVTQTPSHQVTQMGQEVILRCVPISNHLYFYWYRQILGQKVEFLVSFYNNEISEKSEIFDDQFSVERPDGSNFTLKIRSTKLEDSAMYFCASSDTRDRGLWYSNQPQHFGDGTRLSIL.

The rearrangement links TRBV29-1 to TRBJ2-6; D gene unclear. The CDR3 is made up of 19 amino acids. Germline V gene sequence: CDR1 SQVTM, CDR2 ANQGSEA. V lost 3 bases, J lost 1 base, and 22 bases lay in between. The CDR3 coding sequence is TGCAGCGTTGAGAGGATCGTTGCAGGAGAGAATTCTGGGGCCAACGTCCTGACTTTC. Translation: CSVERIVAGENSGANVLTF.

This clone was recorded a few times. This CDR3 reads CASSIRLLDQPQHF. In DNA form, the CDR3 reads TGTGCCAGTAGTATAAGACTTTTGGATCAGCCCCAGCATTTT. The chain recombines TRBV19 with TRBJ1-5; no firm D call. Germline-derived CDR1 and CDR2 are LNHDA and SQIVND (reference sequence). The CDR3 has 14 residues. The V end lost 2 bases, the J end lost 5 bases, and 10 bases lay between the germline ends. Full variable domain (missing parts from reference TRBV19 and TRBJ1-5): DGGITQSPKYLFRKEGQNVTLSCEQNLNHDAMYWYRQDPGQGLRLIYYSQIVNDFQKGDIAEGYSVSREKKESFPLTVTSAQKNPTAFYLCASSIRLLDQPQHFGDGTRLSIL.

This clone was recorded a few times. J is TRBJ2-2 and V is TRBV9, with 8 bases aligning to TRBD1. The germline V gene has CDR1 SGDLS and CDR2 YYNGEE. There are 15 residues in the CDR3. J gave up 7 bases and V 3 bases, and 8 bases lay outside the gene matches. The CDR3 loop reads CASSDRQGNSGELFF. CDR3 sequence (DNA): TGTGCCAGCAGCGACAGACAGGGGAATAGCGGGGAGCTGTTTTTT.

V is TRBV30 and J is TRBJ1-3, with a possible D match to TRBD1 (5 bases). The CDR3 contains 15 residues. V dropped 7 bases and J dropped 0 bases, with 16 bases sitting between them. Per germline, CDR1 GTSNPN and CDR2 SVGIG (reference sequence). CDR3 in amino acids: CAYTGWGNSGNTIYF. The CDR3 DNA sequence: TGTGCCTACACCGGGTGGGGGAACTCTGGAAACACCATATATTTT.

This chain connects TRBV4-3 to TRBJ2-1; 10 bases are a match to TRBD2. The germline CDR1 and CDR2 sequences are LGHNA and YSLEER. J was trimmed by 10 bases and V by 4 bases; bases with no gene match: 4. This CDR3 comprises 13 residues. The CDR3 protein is CASSRTSGAEQFF. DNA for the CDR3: TGCGCCAGCAGCCGAACTAGCGGGGCGGAGCAGTTCTTC.

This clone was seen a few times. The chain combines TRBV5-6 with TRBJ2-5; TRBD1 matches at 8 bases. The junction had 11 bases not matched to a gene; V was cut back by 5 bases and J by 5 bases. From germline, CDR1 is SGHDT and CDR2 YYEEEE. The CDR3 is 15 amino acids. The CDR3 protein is CASREGQGFPETQYF. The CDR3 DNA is TGTGCCAGCAGGGAAGGACAGGGATTTCCGGAGACCCAGTACTTC.

The CDR3 loop is CASRGGLTDTQYF. The CDR3 DNA reads as TGTGCCAGCAGGGGGGGGCTGACAGATACGCAGTATTTT. The chain has TRBV27 and TRBJ2-3; possible D gene TRBD2, 7 bases. Trimming took off 6 bases at V and 3 bases at J, with 10 bases between the two ends. The CDR3 is 13 amino acids. Germline values: CDR1 MNHEY, CDR2 SMNVEV (reference sequence).

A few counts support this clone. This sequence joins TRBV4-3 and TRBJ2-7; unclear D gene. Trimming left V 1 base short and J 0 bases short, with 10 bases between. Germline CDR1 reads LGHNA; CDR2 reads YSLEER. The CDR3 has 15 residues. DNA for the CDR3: TGCGCCAGCAGCCAAGTTGCAGGACCCTCCTACGAGCAGTACTTC. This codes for CASSQVAGPSYEQYF.

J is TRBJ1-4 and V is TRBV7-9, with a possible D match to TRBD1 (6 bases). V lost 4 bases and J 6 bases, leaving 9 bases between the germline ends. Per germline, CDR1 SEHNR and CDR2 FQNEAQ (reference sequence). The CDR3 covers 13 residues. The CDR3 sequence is CASSSDSHEKLFF. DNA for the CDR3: TGTGCCAGCAGCTCGGACAGCCATGAAAAACTGTTTTTT.

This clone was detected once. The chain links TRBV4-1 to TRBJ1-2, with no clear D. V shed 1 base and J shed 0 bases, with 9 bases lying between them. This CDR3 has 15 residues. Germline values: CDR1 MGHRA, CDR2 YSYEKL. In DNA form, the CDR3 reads TGCGCCAGCAGCCAAGGCCCGGAAACTAACTATGGCTACACCTTC. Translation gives CASSQGPETNYGYTF.

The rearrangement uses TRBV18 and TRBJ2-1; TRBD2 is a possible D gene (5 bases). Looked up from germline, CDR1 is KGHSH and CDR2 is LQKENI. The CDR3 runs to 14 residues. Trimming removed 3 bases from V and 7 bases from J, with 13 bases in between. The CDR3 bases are TGTGCCAGCTCACCCGTTGGGAGCACTAATGAGCAGTTCTTC. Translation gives CASSPVGSTNEQFF.

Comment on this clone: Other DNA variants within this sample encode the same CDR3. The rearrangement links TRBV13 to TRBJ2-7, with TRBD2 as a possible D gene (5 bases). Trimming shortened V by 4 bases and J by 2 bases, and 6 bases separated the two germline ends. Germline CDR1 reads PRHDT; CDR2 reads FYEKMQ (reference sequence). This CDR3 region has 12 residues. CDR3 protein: CASSSGTYEQYF. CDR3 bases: TGTGCCAGCAGCTCCGGGACCTACGAGCAGTACTTC.

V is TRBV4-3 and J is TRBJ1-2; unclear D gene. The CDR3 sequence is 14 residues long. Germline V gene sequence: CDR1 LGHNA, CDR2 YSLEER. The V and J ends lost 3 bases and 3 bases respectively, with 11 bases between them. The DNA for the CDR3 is TGCGCCAGCAGCCAGGGGTGGGTGGACTATGGCTACACCTTC. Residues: CASSQGWVDYGYTF.

The CDR3 DNA reads as TGTGCCAGCAGATCTACTCGGGGGCAGGGGTCACCCCTCCACTTT. Translation: CASRSTRGQGSPLHF. V is TRBV7-8 and J is TRBJ1-6; D perhaps matches TRBD1 (6 bases). The CDR3 is 15 amino acids. The V end lost 6 bases, the J end lost 10 bases, and 19 bases lay between the germline ends. CDR1 and CDR2 (germline): SGHVS, FQNEAQ.

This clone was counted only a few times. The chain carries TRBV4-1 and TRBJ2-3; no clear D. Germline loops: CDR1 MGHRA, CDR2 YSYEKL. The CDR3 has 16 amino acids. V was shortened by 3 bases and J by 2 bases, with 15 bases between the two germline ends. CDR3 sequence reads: CASSHNTERFTDTQYF. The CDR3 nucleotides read TGCGCCAGCAGCCATAATACGGAGCGCTTCACAGATACGCAGTATTTT.

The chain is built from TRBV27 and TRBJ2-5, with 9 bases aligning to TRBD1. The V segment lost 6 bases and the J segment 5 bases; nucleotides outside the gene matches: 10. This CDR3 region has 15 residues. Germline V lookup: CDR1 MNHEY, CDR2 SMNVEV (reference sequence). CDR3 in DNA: TGTGCCAGCAGATCCGGGACAGGGATTGGGGAGACCCAGTACTTC. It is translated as CASRSGTGIGETQYF.

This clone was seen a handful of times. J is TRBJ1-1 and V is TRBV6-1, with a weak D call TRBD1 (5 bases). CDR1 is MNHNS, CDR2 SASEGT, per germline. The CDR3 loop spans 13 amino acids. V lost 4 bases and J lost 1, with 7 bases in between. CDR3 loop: CASSARENTEAFF. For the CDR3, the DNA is TGTGCCAGCAGTGCCAGGGAGAACACTGAAGCTTTCTTT.